This T cell receptor (beta chain) originates from a study of cytomegalovirus exposure and HLA in healthy donors. Findings and limits, study-wide: It was around 160 TCR beta chains that were listed as cytomegalovirus-associated. A later analysis found first-cohort TCR clusters tended to co-occur in the 90 to 150 validation repertoires.

V was cut by 3 bases and J by 4 bases, with 9 bases left in between. Germline V gene sequence: CDR1 MDHEN, CDR2 SYDVKM. This CDR3 region has 14 residues. Measured with immunoSEQ multiplex PCR; TCRdb has only the in-frame clones, and not every one. The repertoire consists of 130,000 to 150,000 clones, with 70% to 90% occurring once and the leading ten covering 2.9%. On this clone: The antigen is unknown.

The V and J genes are TRBV28 and TRBJ1-4, with TRBD1 as a possible D gene (5 bases). The specimen was PBMCs. The TCR was taken from a young man in good health and CMV-seronegative. The CDR3 reads CASSLHGGNEKLFF. The CDR3 nucleotides read TGTGCCAGCAGTTTGCACGGGGGTAATGAAAAACTGTTTTTT.